This paragraph reports one TCR beta chain. This record belongs to a study of blood T cell repertoires in COVID-19. The CDR3 contains 15 residues. The germline V and J ends were trimmed by 5 bases and 0 bases, with 11 bases remaining between them. Germline CDR1 is SGHTA and CDR2 is FQGNSA. The data were produced by immunoSEQ multiplex PCR, yet TCRdb's version contains in-frame clones alone and is incomplete. This sample has 280,000 or so clones, with about 89% found just once. This chain links TRBV7-2 with TRBJ1-3; tentatively, D is TRBD1 (5 bases). This clonotype was obtained from a woman between 55 and 75 years old with acute or convalescent COVID-19. Sequencing was done on a sample of peripheral blood. The CDR3 region has the DNA TGTGCCAGCAGCAACCGGACATTCTCTGGAAACACCATATATTTT. Its translation is CASSNRTFSGNTIYF.